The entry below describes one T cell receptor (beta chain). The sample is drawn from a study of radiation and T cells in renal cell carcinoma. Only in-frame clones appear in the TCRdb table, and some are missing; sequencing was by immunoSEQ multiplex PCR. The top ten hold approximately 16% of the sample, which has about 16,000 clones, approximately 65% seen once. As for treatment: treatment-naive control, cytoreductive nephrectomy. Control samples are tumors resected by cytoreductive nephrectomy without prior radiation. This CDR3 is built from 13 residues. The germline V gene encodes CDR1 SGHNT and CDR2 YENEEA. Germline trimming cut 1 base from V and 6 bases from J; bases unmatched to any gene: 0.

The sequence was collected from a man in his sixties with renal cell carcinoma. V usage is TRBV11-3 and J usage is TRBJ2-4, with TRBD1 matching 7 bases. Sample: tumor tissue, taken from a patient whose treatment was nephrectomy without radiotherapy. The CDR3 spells CASSLGQGNIQYF. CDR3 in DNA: TGTGCCAGCAGCTTAGGACAGGGAAACATTCAGTACTTC.